The entry below gives a single TCR beta chain sequence along with its context. The antigen is unknown. The identical CDR3 is also encoded by other nucleotide sequences in the sample. Sequencing was performed with immunoSEQ multiplex PCR; in TCRdb, only in-frame clones are kept and a portion is missing. The sample shows 350,000 to 400,000 clones, about 88% of them seen only once. V shed 3 bases and J 1 base; nucleotides not matched to a gene: 1. Germline V gene sequence: CDR1 MGHRA, CDR2 YSYEKL. The CDR3 has 14 amino acids. Treatment: some 20 received Ad26.COV2.S at low or high dose, single or two shots; a few received placebo; per-sample allocation not given. Sampling was done on day 63 after the first vaccine or placebo injection. This specimen comes from a study of Ad26.COV2.S vaccination and SARS-CoV-2 variants. Study details: The vaccine Ad26.COV2.S was put into the muscle once, or twice with 56 days between. Findings and caveats of the study: Greater spike-specific TCR breadth was seen in vaccine recipients than in placebo recipients.

This sample comprised peripheral blood, obtained in a trial of Ad26.COV2.S vaccine versus placebo. V usage is TRBV4-1 and J usage is TRBJ1-1; 8 nucleotides align to TRBD1. The TCR sequence derives from a person between 18 and 59 years old who received the Ad26.COV2.S COVID-19 vaccine or a placebo. The CDR3 loop reads CASSQDRANTEAFF. For the CDR3, the DNA is TGCGCCAGCAGCCAGGACAGGGCGAACACTGAAGCTTTCTTT.